The clone carrying this T cell receptor beta chain was counted a few times. The antigen is unknown. The source of the sample is a study of post-analysis software for immune sequencing data. As for the study in general: Multiple sclerosis in the patients followed relapsing-remitting, secondary progressive and progressive-relapsing courses.

Study conclusions and caveats: People with multiple sclerosis had a significantly lower normalized Chao1 diversity than controls did. With F measure, samples from one preparation batch clustered together strongly. The study found TRBV5-6, TRBV5-1 and TRBV20-1 among five or six TRBV segments more frequent in patients than controls.

Unique molecular identifiers featured in each of the TCR beta cDNA libraries. Yield was 450,000 to 650,000 cDNA molecules from around 1 to 9.1 million T cells. TCRdb passed the PCR reads through MiXCR, listing each CDR3 protein once. The table lists about 820,000 distinct CDR3 sequences, approximately 57% of them singletons. Germline loops: CDR1 SGDLS, CDR2 YYNGEE. The V end lost 5 bases, the J end lost 2 bases, and 11 bases lay between the germline ends. This CDR3 comprises 13 residues. This clonotype was sampled from a girl aged 10-17 years with multiple sclerosis. V and J are TRBV9 and TRBJ2-7, with D perhaps TRBD1 (6 bases). What was sequenced was blood. CDR3 amino acids: CASRGDNPYEQYF. DNA for the CDR3: TGTGCCAGCAGGGGGGACAACCCCTACGAGCAGTACTTC. The full variable domain, its missing parts supplied by reference TRBV9 and TRBJ2-7, is DSGVTQTPKHLITATGQRVTLRCSPRSGDLSVYWYQQSLDQGLQFLIQYYNGEERAKGNILERFSAQQFPDLHSELNLSSLELGDSALYFCASRGDNPYEQYFGPGTRLTVT.